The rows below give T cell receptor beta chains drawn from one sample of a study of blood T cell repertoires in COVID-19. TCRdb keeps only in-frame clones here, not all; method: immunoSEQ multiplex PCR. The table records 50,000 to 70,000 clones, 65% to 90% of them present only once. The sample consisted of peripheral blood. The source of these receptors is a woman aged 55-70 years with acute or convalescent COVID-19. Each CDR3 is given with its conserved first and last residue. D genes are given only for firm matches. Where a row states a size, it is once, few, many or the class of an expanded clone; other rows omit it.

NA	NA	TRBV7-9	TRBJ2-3	TGTGCCAGCAGCTTAGGGGGCGGGACTGGCACAGATACGCAGTATTTT	CASSLGGGTGTDTQYF
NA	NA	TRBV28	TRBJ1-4	TGTGCCAGCTGGAGGCCAAAGGAAAAACTGTTTTTT	CASWRPKEKLFF
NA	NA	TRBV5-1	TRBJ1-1	TGCGCCAGTCGGGTGCACCAGGCGGGTGAAGCTTTCTTT	CASRVHQAGEAFF
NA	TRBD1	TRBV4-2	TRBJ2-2	TGTGCCAGCAGCCCCCAGGGACAGGGGGCTGGGAGCACCGGGGAGCTGTTTTTT	CASSPQGQGAGSTGELFF
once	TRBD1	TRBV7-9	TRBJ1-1	TGTGCCAGCAGCTTATCGGGACAGATAATGAACACTGAAGCTTTCTTT	CASSLSGQIMNTEAFF
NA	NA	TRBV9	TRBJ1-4	TGTGCCAGCAGCGGCGCCAGCGACCCAACTAATGAAAAACTGTTTTTT	CASSGASDPTNEKLFF
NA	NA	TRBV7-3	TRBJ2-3	TGTGCCAGCAGCGTTGGACTGCACACAGATACGCAGTATTTT	CASSVGLHTDTQYF
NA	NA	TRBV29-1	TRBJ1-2	TGCAGCGTCGTTCCGGGACAAACTAACTATGGCTACACCTTC	CSVVPGQTNYGYTF
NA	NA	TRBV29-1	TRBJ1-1	TGCAGCGCGAGCCTGCCGAACACTGAAGCTTTCTTT	CSASLPNTEAFF
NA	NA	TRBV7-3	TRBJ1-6	TGTGCCAGCAGCTCGGAGAGGGATTCACCCCTCCACTTT	CASSSERDSPLHF
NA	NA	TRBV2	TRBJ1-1	TGTGCCAGCAGTGTACGGCGGACTGAAGCTTTCTTT	CASSVRRTEAFF
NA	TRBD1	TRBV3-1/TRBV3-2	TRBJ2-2	TGTGCCAGCAGCCCCCGGACAGGGGGCTCCGGGGAGCTGTTTTTT	CASSPRTGGSGELFF
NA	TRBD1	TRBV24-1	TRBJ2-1	TGTGCCACCAGTGATCCCAAACCGGGACAGGGACACAATGAGCAGTTCTTC	CATSDPKPGQGHNEQFF
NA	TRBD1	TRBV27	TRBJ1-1	TGTGCCAGCAGTAGAGACAGGGTTCGGACTGAAGCTTTCTTT	CASSRDRVRTEAFF
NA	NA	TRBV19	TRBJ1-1	TGTGCCAGCAAGGGGGGGGAGTTAAACACTGAAGCTTTCTTT	CASKGGELNTEAFF
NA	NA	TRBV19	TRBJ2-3	TGTGCCAGTAGTCCGCGACAGGCCCTCCTCACAGATACGCAGTATTTT	CASSPRQALLTDTQYF
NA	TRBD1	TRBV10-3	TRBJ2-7	TGTGCCATCAGCACCGACAGGGGCTCCTACGAGCAGTACTTC	CAISTDRGSYEQYF
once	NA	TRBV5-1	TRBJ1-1	TGCGCCAGCAGCTGGGGCAGCATGAACACTGAAGCTTTCTTT	CASSWGSMNTEAFF
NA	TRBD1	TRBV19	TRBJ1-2	TGTGCCAGTAGTTTGAACAGGGGGCTTGGCTACACCTTC	CASSLNRGLGYTF
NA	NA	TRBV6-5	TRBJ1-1	TGTGCCAGCAGTTTACAGACGAACACTGAAGCTTTCTTT	CASSLQTNTEAFF
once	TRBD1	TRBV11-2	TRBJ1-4	TGTGCCAGCAGCTTAGGAAGGGGGCCGATGGAAAAACTGTTTTTT	CASSLGRGPMEKLFF
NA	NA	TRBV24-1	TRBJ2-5	TGTGCCACCAGTGATAACGGAGGAGAGACCCAGTACTTC	CATSDNGGETQYF
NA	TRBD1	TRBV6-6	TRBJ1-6	TGTGCCAGCAGAACGACAGGGAATTCACCCCTCCACTTT	CASRTTGNSPLHF
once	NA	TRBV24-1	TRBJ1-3	TGTGCCACCAGTGACCCTGTAAACTCTGGAAACACCATATATTTT	CATSDPVNSGNTIYF
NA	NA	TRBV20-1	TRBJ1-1	TGCAGTGCTACAGGGATCACTGAAGCTTTCTTT	CSATGITEAFF
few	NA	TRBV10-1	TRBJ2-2	TGCGCCAGCCGGTCTGGGGCCGACACCGGGGAGCTGTTTTTT	CASRSGADTGELFF